This TCR beta chain originates from a study of shared clonotypes between healthy human individuals. Background on the study: The donor pool was made up of a couple of women and a few men aged 18 to 49. Overall study results and limits: Estimated richness values were generally larger in naive subsets than in memory subsets.

The method was immunoSEQ multiplex PCR; TCRdb's version includes in-frame clones alone and lacks a portion of them. The sample records more than 2 million clones, 85% to 95% being singletons. The sample holds one count of this clone. Its antigen is not known. Trimming at V came to 5 bases and at J to 6 bases, leaving 11 bases not matched to a gene. Germline assignment: CDR1 SEHNR and CDR2 FQNEAQ (reference sequence). The CDR3 loop spans 15 amino acids. The sequence came from a young man in good health. Specimen: naive CD4+ T cells sorted from blood. Subset denoted: CD45RA+ positively selected. The gene calls are TRBV7-9 and TRBJ2-3; TRBD1 matches 7 bases. The CDR3 bases are TGTGCCAGCAGCCCCCTGACAGGGCGGGCGGATACGCAGTATTTT. Protein sequence: CASSPLTGRADTQYF.